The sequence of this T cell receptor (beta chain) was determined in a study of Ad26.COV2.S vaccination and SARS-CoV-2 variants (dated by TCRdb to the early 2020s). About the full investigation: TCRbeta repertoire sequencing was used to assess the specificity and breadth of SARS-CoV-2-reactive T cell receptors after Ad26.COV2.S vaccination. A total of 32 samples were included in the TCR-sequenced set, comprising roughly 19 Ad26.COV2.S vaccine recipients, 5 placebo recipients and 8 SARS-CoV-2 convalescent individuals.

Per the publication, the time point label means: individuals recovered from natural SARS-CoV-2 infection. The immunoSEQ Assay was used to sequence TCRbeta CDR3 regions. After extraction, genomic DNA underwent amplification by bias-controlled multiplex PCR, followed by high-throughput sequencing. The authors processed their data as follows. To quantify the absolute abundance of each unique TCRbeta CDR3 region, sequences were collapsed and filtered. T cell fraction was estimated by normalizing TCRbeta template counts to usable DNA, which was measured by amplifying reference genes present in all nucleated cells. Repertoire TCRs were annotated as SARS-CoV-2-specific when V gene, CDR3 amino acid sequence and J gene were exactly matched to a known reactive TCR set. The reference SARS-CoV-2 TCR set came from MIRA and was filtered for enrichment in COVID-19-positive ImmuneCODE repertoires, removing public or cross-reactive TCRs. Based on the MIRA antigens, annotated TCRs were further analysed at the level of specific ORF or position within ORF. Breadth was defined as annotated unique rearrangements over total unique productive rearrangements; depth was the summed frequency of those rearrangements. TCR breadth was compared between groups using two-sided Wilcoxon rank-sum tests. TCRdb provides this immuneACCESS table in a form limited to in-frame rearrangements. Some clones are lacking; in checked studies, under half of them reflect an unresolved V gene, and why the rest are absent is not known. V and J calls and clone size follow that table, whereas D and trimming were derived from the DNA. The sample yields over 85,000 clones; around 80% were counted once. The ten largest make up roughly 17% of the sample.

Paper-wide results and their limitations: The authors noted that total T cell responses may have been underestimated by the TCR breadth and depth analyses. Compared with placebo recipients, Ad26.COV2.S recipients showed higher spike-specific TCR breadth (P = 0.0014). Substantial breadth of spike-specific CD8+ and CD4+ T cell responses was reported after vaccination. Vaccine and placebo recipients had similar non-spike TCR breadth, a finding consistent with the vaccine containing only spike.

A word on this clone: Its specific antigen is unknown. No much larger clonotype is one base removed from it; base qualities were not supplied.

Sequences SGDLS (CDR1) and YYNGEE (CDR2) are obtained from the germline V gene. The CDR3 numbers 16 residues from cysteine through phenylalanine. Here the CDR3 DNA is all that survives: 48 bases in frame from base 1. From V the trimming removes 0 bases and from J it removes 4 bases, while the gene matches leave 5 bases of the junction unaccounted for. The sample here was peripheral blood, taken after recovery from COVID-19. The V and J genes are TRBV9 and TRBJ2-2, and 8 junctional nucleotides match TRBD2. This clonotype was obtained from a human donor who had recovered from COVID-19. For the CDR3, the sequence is CASSVGAGGSTGELFF. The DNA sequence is TGTGCCAGCAGCGTAGGTGCGGGGGGCTCCACCGGGGAGCTGTTTTTT.